The T cell receptor (beta chain) described here comes from a study of breast tumors, draining lymph nodes, adjacent tissues. Regarding the study as a whole: Data fit most tumor T cells coming from lymph node, expanding in tumor. That most tumor T cells come from lymph nodes remained unproven. Tumor and nontumor repertoires were significantly more similar in luminal-like than in basal-like breast cancer. Compared with lymph nodes, tumors were less diverse; compared with nontumor tissue, more.

This clonotype was found many times. Antigen: not known. A single record per CDR3 protein comes from TCRdb applying MiXCR to the multiplex PCR reads. The repertoire has approximately 120,000 distinct CDR3 sequences, 20% to 25% of them found once; the top ten carry about 2%. J was trimmed by 12 bases and V by 3 bases; bases with no gene match: 7. The CDR3 covers 14 residues. Axillary draining lymph nodes of breast cancer patients supplied the node samples. Sequenced sample: axillary lymph node tissue. This chain connects TRBV12-3 or TRBV12-4 to TRBJ1-6; TRBD1 aligns across 8 bases. This sequence originates from a female donor with breast cancer. Some clones in this sample may be carry-over from other donors' samples. CDR3 DNA: TGTGCCAGCAGTTTGGTTTCTGACAGGGGACCCCTCCACTTT. Amino acids: CASSLVSDRGPLHF.